This T cell receptor beta chain was sequenced for a study of OX40 agonist ivuxolimab in advanced cancers. As for this clone: Its antigen is still unknown.

There are 15 residues in the CDR3. Germline V gives CDR1 SGHAT, CDR2 FQNNGV. Trimming at V came to 5 bases and at J to 5 bases, leaving 10 bases not matched to a gene. Profiled with immunoSEQ multiplex PCR; TCRdb holds only in-frame clones, not every one. Of around 63,000 clones in the sample, about nine tenths are singletons; the top ten hold about 1.2%. Points from the study as a whole: Relatively little clonal expansion, among the lowest observed, appeared in partial responders at 0.1-3.0 mg/kg.

The sequence came from an adult with an advanced solid tumor such as melanoma, head and neck, liver or kidney cancer. V and J are TRBV11-2 and TRBJ2-5; 8 nucleotides line up with TRBD1. The specimen comprised CD4+ or CD8+ T cells sorted from blood, sampled in a trial of the OX40 agonist ivuxolimab. The CDR3 sequence is CASSRPDRDEETQYF. The CDR3 coding sequence is TGTGCCAGCAGCCGCCCGGACAGGGACGAGGAGACCCAGTACTTC.